The sequence of this T cell receptor beta chain was determined in a study of beta chain features in type 1 diabetes. For the study at large: Across all samples, over 85 million sorted cells were examined.

The germline CDR1 and CDR2 sequences are SGHRS and YFSETQ. The V gene end was trimmed by 5 bases and the J gene end by 4 bases; junction bases not matched to a gene: 7. The CDR3 covers 14 residues. The sequenced template was cDNA made from the entire isolated RNA. The protocol was immunoSEQ multiplex PCR, while the TCRdb copy is restricted to in-frame clones and leaves out a portion. The sample lists roughly 40,000 clones, about 65% occurring once. The clonotype originates from a woman aged 25 to 39 in good health. The rearrangement links TRBV5-1 to TRBJ2-7; 9 bases agree with TRBD1. The sequenced material came from Tregs from blood. CDR3 sequence: CASSRGQGIYEQYF. The CDR3 coding sequence is TGCGCCAGCAGTAGGGGACAGGGCATATACGAGCAGTACTTC. Full variable domain (remainder filled in from reference TRBV5-1 and TRBJ2-7): KAGVTQTPRYLIKTRGQQVTLSCSPISGHRSVSWYQQTPGQGLQFLFEYFSETQRNKGNFPGRFSGRQFSNSRSEMNVSTLELGDSALYLCASSRGQGIYEQYFGPGTRLTVT.